The rows below give T cell receptor beta chains drawn from one sample of a study of CD8+CD57+ T cells in acquired aplastic anemia. A single record per CDR3 protein comes from TCRdb applying MiXCR to the reads. In the table there are 350,000 to 450,000 distinct CDR3 sequences, approximately 70% of which are singletons. The sequencing sample was made of sorted CD4+, CD8+, or CD8+CD57+ T cells (not recorded which) from PBMCs. The source is a human donor in good health, serving as a control. The CDR3 runs from the conserved cysteine through the conserved F or W. Fields, in order: J gene, V gene, CDR3 protein.

TRBJ2-2 TRBV7-9 CASSLSGGLAGGLRTGELFF
TRBJ1-6 TRBV9 CASSPRGFQSSYNSPLHF
TRBJ1-6 TRBV7-8 CASSTPGRTGSYNSPLHF
TRBJ1-2 TRBV20-1 CSARAFAGTHDGYTF
TRBJ1-1 TRBV2 CASSEAQGGARTEAFF
TRBJ1-6 TRBV11-2 CASSPDGRRDSPLHF
TRBJ1-1 TRBV20-1 CSARAGLLLFF
TRBJ2-3 TRBV5-1 CASSLDPGSKDTQYF
TRBJ2-3 TRBV5-1 CASSALTVAGDTQYF
TRBJ1-6 TRBV13 CASSHDNTGHYPPLHF
TRBJ1-2 TRBV5-1 CASSRDRNPLYGYTF
TRBJ2-7 TRBV20-1 CSASSIQDGCEQYF
TRBJ1-2 TRBV19 CASRRGDYGYTF
TRBJ1-2 TRBV7-9 CASSSMDGYTF
TRBJ2-1 TRBV9 CASSGAGQETQYFF
TRBJ2-7 TRBV19 CASSGGQHSTYEQYF
TRBJ2-3 TRBV9 CASPVRGGTDTQYF
TRBJ2-7 TRBV29-1 CSVEDPNTGTGVYEQYF
TRBJ1-1 TRBV7-2 CASSLAVSEAAF
TRBJ1-2 TRBV29-1 CSVTTGSNYGYTW
TRBJ1-2 TRBV9 CASSVEAGGAVLGGYTF
TRBJ2-7 TRBV6-1 CASQIDSYEQYF
TRBJ2-3 TRBV29-1 CSVEDPRRGGQYF
TRBJ2-1 TRBV7-2 CASSLIARGYEPLF
TRBJ2-3 TRBV5-8 CASSLIGGDTQYF